The T cell receptor beta chain described here comes from a study of blood T cell repertoires in COVID-19. CDR3 length: 14 amino acids. V was pared by 2 bases and J by 7 bases, with 9 bases between. Germline CDR1 is MNHNS and CDR2 is SASEGT. Sequencing was performed with immunoSEQ multiplex PCR; in TCRdb, only in-frame clones are kept and a portion is missing. The repertoire holds some 130,000 clones, with approximately 86% as singletons. Sequencing was done on a sample of peripheral blood. The V and J genes are TRBV6-1 and TRBJ1-6, with D tentatively TRBD1 (5 bases). The TCR originated in a woman in her 70s with COVID-19, enrolled during active disease. The CDR3 DNA reads TGTGCCAGCAGTGAATTGTCAGGGAATTCACCCCTCCACTTT. Translated, it gives CASSELSGNSPLHF.